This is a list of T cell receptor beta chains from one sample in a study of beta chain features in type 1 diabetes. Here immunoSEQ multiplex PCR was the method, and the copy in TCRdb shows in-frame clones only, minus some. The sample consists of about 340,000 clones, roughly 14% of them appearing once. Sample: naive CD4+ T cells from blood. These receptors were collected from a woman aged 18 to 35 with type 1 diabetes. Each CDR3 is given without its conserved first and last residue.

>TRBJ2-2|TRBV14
ASSARSGTVNTGELF
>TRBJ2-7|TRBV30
AWSVSTVEQY
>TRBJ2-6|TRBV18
ASSAGKSGANVLT
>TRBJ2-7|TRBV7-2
ASTWDRGRYEQY
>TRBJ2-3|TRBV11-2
ASSLESGSYSDTQY
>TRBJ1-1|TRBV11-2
ASSPPTGGMNTEAF
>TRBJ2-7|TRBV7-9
ASSLDVGQVL
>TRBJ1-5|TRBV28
ASSLGQGRQPQH
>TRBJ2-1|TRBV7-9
ASSLSGTSGNNEQF
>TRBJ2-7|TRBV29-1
SVVRGTTYEQY
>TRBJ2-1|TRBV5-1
ASSLARDSIDEQF
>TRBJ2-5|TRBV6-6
ASSPSGGETQY
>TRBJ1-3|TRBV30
ACRTDSGNTIY
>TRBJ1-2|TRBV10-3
AISESTNYGYT
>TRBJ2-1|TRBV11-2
ASSWSRDEQF
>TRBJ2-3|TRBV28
ASSLTGYTDTQY
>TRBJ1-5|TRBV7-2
ASSLGVSPGAQH
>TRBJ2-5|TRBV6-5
ASTGQDQETQY
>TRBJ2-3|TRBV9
ASSVDLTDTQY
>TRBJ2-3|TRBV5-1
ASSLPTGDLADTQY
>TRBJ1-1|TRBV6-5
ASSSSQGAF
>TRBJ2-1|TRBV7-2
ASSLASSGLV
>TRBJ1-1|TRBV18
ASSPSRDGTEAF
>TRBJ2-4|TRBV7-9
ASSPIAGGPGQY
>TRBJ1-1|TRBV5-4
ASSGTGEAF
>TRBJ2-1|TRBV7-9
ASSYGGGRNYNEQF
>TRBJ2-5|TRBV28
ASSSPGELETQY
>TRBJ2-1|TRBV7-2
ASSRRQGAYNEQF
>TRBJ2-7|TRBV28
ASSPGQGSTYEQY
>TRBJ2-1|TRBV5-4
ASSKTSPNEQF
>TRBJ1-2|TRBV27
ASRRQQSFYGYT
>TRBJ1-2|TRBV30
AWRGAGGYT
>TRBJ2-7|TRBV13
ASSRGGGFDEQY
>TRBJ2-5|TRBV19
ASSRGTQETQY
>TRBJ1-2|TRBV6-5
ASRPRLGQGYGYT
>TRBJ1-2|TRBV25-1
ASRWGLDGYT
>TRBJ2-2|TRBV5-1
ASSPGLADTGELF
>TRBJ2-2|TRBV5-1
ASSPTSLVTLTGELF
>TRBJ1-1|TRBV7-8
ASSSRHTSRVDTEAF
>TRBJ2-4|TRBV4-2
ASSPWAGNIQY
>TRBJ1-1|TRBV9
ASSETGGTEAF
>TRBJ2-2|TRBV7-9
ASSYLGQVGDTGELF
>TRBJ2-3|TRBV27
ASSFGTGGLRTDTQY
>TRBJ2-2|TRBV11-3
ASRQPGARTGELF
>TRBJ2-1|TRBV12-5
ASGLPRDRGSGEQF
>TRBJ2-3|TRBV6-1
ASRGLAGMDTQY
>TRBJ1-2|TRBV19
ASSQGLEIYGYT
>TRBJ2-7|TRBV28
ASGSSYEQY
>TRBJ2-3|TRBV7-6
ASSLNSAGLTDTQY
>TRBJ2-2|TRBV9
ASSVVRAGELF
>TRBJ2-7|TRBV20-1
SAREAHEQY
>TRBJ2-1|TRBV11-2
ASSLRTSGGYNEQF
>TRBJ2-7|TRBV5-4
ASSRTSGSYEQY
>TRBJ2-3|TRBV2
ASSRENTDTQY
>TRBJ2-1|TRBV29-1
SVESLNEQF
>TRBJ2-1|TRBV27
ASSLIVSSRGSSYNEQF
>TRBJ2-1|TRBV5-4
ASSLGRGEYNEQF
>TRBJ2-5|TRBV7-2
ASSLEQLQETQY